This T cell receptor (beta chain) derives from a study of cytomegalovirus exposure and HLA in healthy donors (dated by TCRdb to about 2017). General notes on the study: According to an earlier analysis of around 600 of the donors, roughly 180 million T cells yielded approximately 120 million unique TCR beta sequences and approximately 280 Gb of sequence data. Donor age, sex, ethnicity and CMV serostatus were compiled together with the repertoire data. The study used immunosequencing to profile the T cell repertoires of hundreds of subjects and linked those repertoires to cytomegalovirus serostatus. A later genetic analysis used genome-wide SNP genotypes for about three fifths of the roughly 700 donors, treating that subset as a discovery cohort. The number of typed donors differed by locus: about 629-630 for A, B, C, DRB1 and DQB1; 500 to 550 for DQA1; 606 for DPA1; and about 450 for DPB1. Among the 398 genotyped donors, about 83% belonged to the genetic ancestry cluster associated with self-reported Caucasian donors. Every repertoire in the discovery cohort had been generated on one and the same sequencing platform. A later analysis re-examined previously published TCR beta repertoires from just over 650 donors and added high-resolution HLA genotyping to investigate patterns of TCR occurrence. To decide whether each TCR beta V gene segment behaved as functional or pseudogenic, an earlier analysis of approximately 600 of the donors relied on high-throughput TCR beta sequencing. The study was designed to test whether signatures of past pathogen exposure could be identified by cataloging public T cell receptors. Several DR-DQ haplotypes were handled as single units for association and clustering because linkage in the cohort was strong. The study combined high-throughput TCR immunosequencing, statistical association of individual TCRs with disease status, and machine learning to predict cytomegalovirus infection status. Rather than drawing on any new phenotypic data, the later analysis identified candidate immune exposures from TCR beta sequences and the way those sequences occurred across donors. Roughly 300 gigabases of sequencing data and around 85 million unique TCR sequences made up an early release that covered about 640 HLA-typed donors. In addition to the first cohort of 666 subjects, a separate validation cohort of approximately 130 different subjects was used. Both class I and class II loci were covered by HLA typing, at four-digit resolution. Across some 400 genotyped donors of the cohort, an average of approximately 240,000 unique TCR beta nucleotide sequences per donor were sequenced, and approximately 17% of those sequences were non-productive.

The cohort was made up of 500 to 800 healthy bone marrow donors. At the time of sampling, every cohort member was nominally healthy, though immune exposures that went unrecorded were likely present. The donor tested CMV seronegative and was one of the 352 seronegative cohort members. Each donor provided a peripheral blood sample, and peripheral blood mononuclear cells were used for TCR beta sequencing. Genomic DNA was extracted from the blood cell samples with the Qiagen DNeasy Blood Extraction Kit. Study-wide findings and limitations: The 87-base-pair reads could not distinguish some IMGT-functional V segments, including TRBV6-2 and TRBV6-3, so those segments were excluded. In an earlier analysis of some 500 of the donors, most TCR beta V segments appeared in productive rearrangements about 90% or about 30% of the time, broadly matching IMGT annotations. Three of the identified cytomegalovirus-associated TCR beta chains were confirmed in vitro to be specific for cytomegalovirus antigens. When HLA alleles, especially DR and DQ, strongly co-occurred, TCR associations were difficult to assign to individual alleles. A later analysis associated 16,951 TCR beta sequences with specific HLA alleles at a false discovery rate of 0.05. Correlated functional status among segregating V segments might reflect linkage disequilibrium, but an unknown experimental factor could not be ruled out. In this cohort, only TCR beta chains were sequenced, and detectable features were limited by the absence of alpha or paired-chain data. Sequencing depth was assumed to be roughly uniform across donors in the presence/absence analyses, though that assumption may not hold. Roughly 17 rarely observed V segments, including chromosome 9 orphons, were excluded from the earlier analysis of approximately 500 of the donors because counts were too low. In a later analysis, several top co-occurrence clusters were reported to appear linked to parvovirus B19, influenza, CMV and Epstein-Barr virus. In a later analysis, HLA-associated TCR beta chains showed more clonal expansion and lower generation probabilities than non-associated chains that were equally common. In a later analysis, most CMV-associated TCR beta chains were found to appear HLA-restricted, with HLA associations seemingly driven largely by CMV exposure. In a later analysis, TCR association rates were found to vary across HLA loci, with the most associated TCRs seen for DRB1 alleles and the fewest for HLA-C alleles. A further reported finding was that TCR beta sequences accurately predicted the HLA-A and HLA-B alleles for most subjects in the first cohort. A later genetic analysis associated a missense DCLRE1C variant with V-gene and J-gene trimming of TCR beta chains, and an independent cohort replicated the association. In the study, approximately 160 TCR beta chains were listed as associated with cytomegalovirus. According to a later genetic analysis, donors in an Asian-associated ancestry cluster had fewer N-insertions in productive TCRs than the approximately 700-donor mean. For the cohort, immune exposure information was limited to CMV serostatus. A group of highly shared sequence variants was considered likely to be a technical artifact of the sequencing pipeline. The authors suggested that the approach could potentially be extended to other disease states and immunological phenotypes. The classifier was reported to diagnose cytomegalovirus status with high specificity and sensitivity in both the original cohort and the validation cohort. Most TCR sequences were observed very rarely across donors, whereas some public TCRs were present in many individuals. Because HLA typing was unavailable for some donors at each locus, only the typed subset was used in association tests.

From the germline V gene, CDR1 is MNHNS and CDR2 is SASEGT. The CDR3 contains 15 residues, cysteine and phenylalanine counted. Here the CDR3 DNA is all that survives: 45 bases in frame from base 1. Trimming leaves V shorter by 6 bases and J shorter by 8 bases, with the junction holding 7 bases beyond the gene matches. As for this clone: Its cognate antigen has yet to be identified. The input lacks base qualities; no much larger clone sits a single base away. This sample includes further DNA sequences coding for the same CDR3.

Library preparation employed the immunoSEQ multiplex PCR assay. For the multiplex PCR, a mixture combining 60 forward primers for TCR Vbeta segments and 13 reverse primers for TCR Jbeta segments was used. Amplification of the CDR3 region of rearranged TCR beta genes was performed with a multiplex PCR assay on genomic DNA. Amplified TCR beta libraries were sequenced as 87-base-pair reads on the Illumina HiSeq System. Regarding the original processing steps: A later analysis tallied around 80 million unique TCR beta chains across the roughly 610 repertoires, and some 10 million of those chains were shared by two or more donors. Raw reads were error-corrected and collapsed into unique sequences with a nearest-neighbor algorithm that merged closely related sequences to remove PCR and sequencing errors. V, D and J gene segments were assigned by aligning CDR3 sequences to IMGT reference sequences. Each retained sequence needed at least a six-nucleotide match to both a V gene segment and a J gene segment. A rearrangement was called productive if the CDR3 had no stop codons and remained in frame with V and J, and every other rearrangement was called non-productive. Following IMGT convention, CDR3 was defined as the stretch from the second conserved V-encoded cysteine up to the conserved J-encoded phenylalanine. Sequences without an unambiguous match to a single V gene segment were excluded from the earlier analysis of 450 to 650 of the donors. An earlier analysis of over 450 of the donors classified V segments as functional when productive rearrangements were above 56.7% and as segregating when the standard deviation between donors was above 5%. A statistical classification framework was built to diagnose cytomegalovirus status from the catalog of TCR beta chain sequences. A later analysis assigned V and J genes by comparing TCR nucleotide sequences with IMGT/GENE-DB human TR gene sequences. In a later analysis, CDR3 sequences and most-parsimonious VDJ recombination scenarios were assigned using the TCRdist pipeline. A later analysis defined each TCR beta chain by its CDR3 amino acid sequence plus V-gene family, and excluded reads lacking a unique V-gene family. A later analysis removed roughly 590 highly shared, low-generation-probability nucleotide sequences to deal with suspected cross-contamination and a sequencing artifact. A later analysis calculated a clonal expansion index for each public chain from normalized within-repertoire ranks of inferred template counts. Generation probabilities in a later analysis came from a VDJ recombination model fitted to out-of-frame rearrangements, and those results were checked against IGoR. A later analysis scored TCR-TCR, TCR-HLA and TCR-CMV co-occurrence with hypergeometric tests, applying a repertoire-size bias correction to TCR pairs. In a later analysis, false discovery rates were estimated by permuting HLA or CMV assignments 20 times. In a later analysis, co-occurring TCRs were grouped using DBSCAN, and TCRdist sequence similarity was added for clustering within HLA-allele-positive subsets. Repertoires with fewer than 30,000 or more than 120,000 public chains were left out of co-occurrence clustering, as were about 5 repertoires with anomalous nucleotide sharing. TCRdb took this table from immuneACCESS and kept in-frame rearrangements with V and J called. Such tables lack part of the clones; where checked against another copy, unresolved V genes explain under half of the gap, and the rest is unexplained. V and J calls and clone size are copied from that table; D and trimming were computed from the DNA. This sample comprises around 86,000 clones, 75% to 80% of them detected only once. Together, the top ten hold approximately 5.7% of the sample.

The clonotype was recovered from a female donor in good health and CMV-seronegative. The specimen sequenced was PBMCs. The chain was built from TRBV6-1 and TRBJ1-6; 10 junctional bases match TRBD1. The CDR3 in this case is CASRGQGWGDSPLHF. The sequenced DNA is TGTGCCAGCAGGGGACAGGGGTGGGGAGATTCACCCCTCCACTTT.